This T cell receptor (beta chain) was recorded in a study of human T cells and chemical hapten exposure. Study-level information: The patients, most of them female, presented with alopecia areata, totalis or universalis.

Time point denoted: pre-sensitization, week 0. The treatment denotes: therapeutic diphenylcyclopropenone sensitization with weekly scalp DPC. Each patch test followed a blood draw. Authors' processing steps: With a range of 23,224 to 690,600, the median per sample was 95,638 TCRs. MiXCR, applied by TCRdb to the RACE reads, yields one record per CDR3 protein. TCRdb assigned the V and J calls; the authors' analysis was not used. Here the sample spans fewer than 300,000 distinct CDR3 sequences, more than 6.5% being singletons. This clonotype was counted many times. Trimming stripped 1 base from V and 5 bases from J, with 7 bases between. The CDR3 spans 13 residues. Germline values: CDR1 SGHTA, CDR2 FQGNSA.

The rearrangement links TRBV7-2 to TRBJ2-3, with D hard to call. The sequences come from whole blood, collected in connection with sensitization to the hapten diphenylcyclopropenone (DPC). The TCR was taken from a woman in her 40s with alopecia areata. Some clones in this sample may be carry-over from other donors' samples. The CDR3 region is CASSLVGVDTQYF. For the CDR3, the DNA is TGTGCCAGCAGCTTAGTTGGTGTAGATACGCAGTATTTT.